The next 15 T cell receptor beta chains were all read from a single sample in a study of T-cell reconstitution after alpha-beta-depleted transplantation in children. The library targeted TCRbeta and was prepared with unique molecular identifiers. TCRdb used MiXCR to reprocess the PCR reads, holding one entry per CDR3 protein. The repertoire holds 400,000 to 500,000 distinct CDR3 sequences, about a tenth seen once, with about 5% in the top ten. Sequencing used PBMCs from the stem cell graft donor, obtained from the stem cell graft. The receptors derive from a human donor who donated a stem cell graft to a child with acute myeloid leukemia.

The chain carries TRBV10-3 and TRBJ2-7; D is ambiguous. The ends were cut back, 4 bases at V and 4 bases at J, with 5 bases in the middle. This CDR3 spans 11 amino acids. Germline CDR1 and CDR2: ENHRY and SYGVKD. The CDR3 reads CAISGGYEQYV. The CDR3, as DNA: TGTGCCATCAGTGGAGGTTACGAGCAGTACGTC.

A few counts support this clonotype. CDR3 sequence (DNA): TGCAGCGTTACAAACCGGGACGGAAAGAACTATGGCTACACCTTC. This codes for CSVTNRDGKNYGYTF. V and J are TRBV29-1 and TRBJ1-2, with a weak D call TRBD1 (5 bases). In germline, CDR1 is SQVTM, CDR2 ANQGSEA. The CDR3 totals 15 residues. Trimming took off 5 bases at V and 2 bases at J, with 18 bases between the two ends.

In its sample, this clonotype was seen a few times. The J gene is TRBJ2-7, the V gene TRBV2; D is perhaps TRBD1 (5 bases). CDR1 SNHLY and CDR2 FYNNEI come from the germline V gene. Between the trimmed V and J ends, which lost 8 bases and 2 bases, there was a span of 22 bases. The CDR3 runs to 16 residues. The CDR3 region is CASPATPAGPPYEQYV. The CDR3 DNA follows: TGTGCCAGCCCGGCGACCCCGGCAGGGCCACCCTACGAGCAGTACGTC.

The gene calls are TRBV7-2 and TRBJ1-5; tentatively, D is TRBD1 (6 bases). V was shortened by 4 bases and J by 7 bases, with 20 bases between the two germline ends. The CDR3 is 16 residues long. Germline-derived CDR1 and CDR2 are SGHTA and FQGNSA. The CDR3 reads CTSSSWVGGEGQPQHF. The CDR3 bases are TGTACCAGCAGCTCGTGGGTGGGGGGCGAAGGACAGCCCCAGCATTTT. Filled out from reference TRBV7-2 and TRBJ1-5, the complete variable domain reads GAGVSQSPSNKVTEKGKDVELRCDPISGHTALYWYRQSLGQGLEFLIYFQGNSAPDKSGLPSDRFSAERTGGSVSTLTIQRTQQEDSAVYLCTSSSWVGGEGQPQHFGDGTRLSIL.

This clonotype was recorded at least ten times. The chain joins TRBV5-4 to TRBJ2-1; 9 bases are a match to TRBD1. CDR3 length: 15 amino acids. J was trimmed by 4 bases and V by 5 bases; bases with no gene match: 7. From germline, CDR1 is SGHNT and CDR2 YYREEE (reference sequence). CDR3 residues: CASSLTGGGYNEQFF. CDR3 DNA: TGTGCCAGCAGTTTGACAGGGGGGGGGTACAATGAGCAGTTCTTC.

The rearrangement uses TRBV20-1 and TRBJ2-3; no reliable D call. The V end lost 0 bases, the J end lost 7 bases, and 14 bases lay between the germline ends. Per germline, CDR1 DFQATT and CDR2 SNEGSKA (reference sequence). The CDR3 extends over 14 amino acids. The CDR3 here is CSARDARGSNTQYF. For the CDR3, the DNA is TGCAGTGCTAGAGATGCGAGAGGATCAAATACGCAGTATTTT.

This clonotype was detected ten times or more. This chain joins TRBV18 and TRBJ1-3; possibly TRBD1 for D (5 bases). This CDR3 region has 14 residues. V was cut by 8 bases and J by 0 bases, with 11 bases left in between. Germline lookup yields CDR1 KGHSH and CDR2 LQKENI. The CDR3 coding sequence is TGTGCCAGCGATACCGGGGCCTCTGGAAACACCATATATTTT. Its protein product is CASDTGASGNTIYF.

The V call is TRBV12-3 or TRBV12-4, the J call TRBJ1-4; D unresolved. Between the trimmed V and J ends, which lost 1 base and 8 bases, there was a span of 14 bases. The CDR3 loop spans 15 amino acids. CDR3 residues: CASSLVPTRREKLFF. CDR3 nucleotide sequence: TGTGCCAGCAGTTTAGTCCCAACCCGACGGGAAAAACTGTTTTTT.

This clonotype was observed many times. This chain uses TRBV7-9 with TRBJ2-3; tentatively, D is TRBD1 (6 bases). Trimming removed 5 bases at V and 4 bases at J, with 13 bases between. Germline CDR1 is SEHNR and CDR2 is FQNEAQ (reference sequence). This CDR3 contains 14 residues. The CDR3 loop is CASSPAGVPDTQYF. The CDR3 coding sequence is TGTGCCAGCAGCCCCGCAGGGGTTCCAGATACGCAGTATTTT.

For this clonotype: At one boundary the junction diverges from the germline segment, which might be a read error. This chain uses TRBV6-1 with TRBJ2-3, with no clear D. Germline V gives CDR1 MNHNS, CDR2 SASEGT. The CDR3 is 15 residues long. CDR3 coding DNA: TGTGCCAGCAGGGAAGGGATTTGGGGCACAGATACGCAGTATTTT. This sequence encodes CASREGIWGTDTQYF.

This clonotype was counted once. The chain recombines TRBV5-6 with TRBJ2-2, with TRBD1 identical over 7 bases. V lost 1 base to trimming and J lost 4 bases; unmatched junction nucleotides: 7. Germline CDR1 and CDR2: SGHDT and YYEEEE. The CDR3 spans 16 residues. Written as DNA, the CDR3 is TGTGCCAGCAGCTTGTATCACGCAGGGGGCACCGGGGAGCTGTTTTTT. This translates into CASSLYHAGGTGELFF. The complete variable domain, with remaining parts taken from reference TRBV5-6 and TRBJ2-2, reads DAGVTQSPTHLIKTRGQQVTLRCSPKSGHDTVSWYQQALGQGPQFIFQYYEEEERQRGNFPDRFSGHQFPNYSSELNVNALLLGDSALYLCASSLYHAGGTGELFFGEGSRLTVL.

The chain combines TRBV5-1 with TRBJ2-7; TRBD2 agrees at 9 bases. This CDR3 contains 13 residues. The germline gives CDR1 SGHRS, CDR2 YFSETQ. Unmatched junction bases numbered 2, after V lost 2 bases and J lost 5 bases. CDR3 protein: CASSLGTSNEQYV. Written as DNA, the CDR3 is TGCGCCAGCAGCTTAGGGACTAGCAACGAGCAGTACGTC.

The rearrangement links TRBV7-9 to TRBJ1-2; possible D gene TRBD1, 5 bases. The V end lost 1 base, the J end lost 6 bases, and 9 bases lay between the germline ends. The germline V gene encodes CDR1 SEHNR and CDR2 FQNEAQ (reference sequence). The CDR3 spans 13 residues. Here the CDR3 reads CASSLGGIHGYTF. In DNA form, the CDR3 reads TGTGCCAGCAGCTTAGGGGGGATCCATGGCTACACCTTC.

This chain links TRBV11-2 with TRBJ2-4; TRBD1 agrees at 9 bases. CDR3 length: 19 residues. J lost 1 base, V lost 4 bases, and 14 bases had no gene match. Germline CDR1 SGHAT, CDR2 FQNNGV. DNA of the CDR3: TGTGCCAGCAGCTCTACAGGGGGCACGGGGGTTATGGCCAAAAACATTCAGTACTTC. Its translation: CASSSTGGTGVMAKNIQYF.

This clonotype was counted only a few times. The chain uses TRBV3-1 and TRBJ1-4; D remains ambiguous. CDR3 length: 12 amino acids. The V end was cut by 1 base, the J end by 8 bases, with 5 bases between. In germline, CDR1 is LGHDT, CDR2 YNNKEL (reference sequence). CDR3 DNA: TGTGCCAGCAGCCAAGGACACGAAAAACTGTTTTTT. This gives the protein CASSQGHEKLFF.